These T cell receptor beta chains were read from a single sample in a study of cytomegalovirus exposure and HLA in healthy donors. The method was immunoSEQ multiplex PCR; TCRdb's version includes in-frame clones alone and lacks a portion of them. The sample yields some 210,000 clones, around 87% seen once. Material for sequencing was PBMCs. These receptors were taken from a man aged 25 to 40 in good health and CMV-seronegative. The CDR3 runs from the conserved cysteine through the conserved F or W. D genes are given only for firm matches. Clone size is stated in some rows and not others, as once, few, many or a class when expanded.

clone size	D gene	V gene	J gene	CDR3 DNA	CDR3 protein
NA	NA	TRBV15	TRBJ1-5	TGTGCCACCAGCAGAGATACGGGGCCCCAGCATTTT	CATSRDTGPQHF
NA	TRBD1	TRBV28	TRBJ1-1	TGTGCCAGCAGTAGGGGGGACAGGGGGGTTAACACTGAAGCTTTCTTT	CASSRGDRGVNTEAFF
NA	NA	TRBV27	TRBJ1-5	TGTGCCAGCAGTTTGGGGGGAGTCAATCAGCCCCAGCATTTT	CASSLGGVNQPQHF
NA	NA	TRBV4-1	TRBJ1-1	TGCGCCAGCAGCCAAGAGGCGGGTTTAACTGAAGCTTTCTTT	CASSQEAGLTEAFF
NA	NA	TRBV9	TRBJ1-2	TGTGCCAGCAGCACTTACTTAGGCTACACCTTC	CASSTYLGYTF
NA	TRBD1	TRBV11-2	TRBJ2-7	TGTGCCAGCAGCCCAAGGGACAGGGGAAGGTACGAGCAGTACTTC	CASSPRDRGRYEQYF
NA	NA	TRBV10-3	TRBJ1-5	TGTGCCATCAGTGAGGATCCGCGGCTTTATCAGCCCCAGCATTTT	CAISEDPRLYQPQHF
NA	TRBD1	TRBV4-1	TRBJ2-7	TGCGCCAGCAGCCAGTTGTTGAGTAAGACAGGGAAAGCCTACGAGCAGTACTTC	CASSQLLSKTGKAYEQYF
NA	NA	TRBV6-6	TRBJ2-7	TGTGCCAGCAGTCCCCTCGCCCAAAGCTCCTACGAGCAGTACTTC	CASSPLAQSSYEQYF
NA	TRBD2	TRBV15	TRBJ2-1	TGTGCCACCAGCAGGCTAGCGGACTCCTACAATGAGCAGTTCTTC	CATSRLADSYNEQFF
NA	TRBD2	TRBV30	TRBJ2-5	TGTGCCTGGAGGCCTAGCGGGAGGGCTGTGAGAGAGACCCAGTACTTC	CAWRPSGRAVRETQYF
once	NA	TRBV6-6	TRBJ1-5	TGTGCCAGCAGCGCCCTGTACAGGAGCAATCAGCCCCAGCATTTT	CASSALYRSNQPQHF
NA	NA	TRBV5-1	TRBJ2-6	TGCGCCAGCAGCTTCGGAGGTACGACCGGGGCCAACGTCCTGACTTTC	CASSFGGTTGANVLTF
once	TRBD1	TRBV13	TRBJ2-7	TGTGCCAGCAGCCCACGACAGGGGGGATACGAGCAGTACTTC	CASSPRQGGYEQYF
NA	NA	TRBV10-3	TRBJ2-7	TGTGCCATCAGCCCCACTCGATCAAGCGCGCGCGAGCAGTACTTC	CAISPTRSSAREQYF
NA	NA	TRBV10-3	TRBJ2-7	TGTGCCATCAGTGATCCGGGACTTCGCTACGAGCAGTACTTC	CAISDPGLRYEQYF
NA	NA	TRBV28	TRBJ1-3	TGTGCCAGCAGTACAGGTCGGTACGGAAACACCATATATTTT	CASSTGRYGNTIYF
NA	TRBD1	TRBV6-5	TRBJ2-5	TGTGCCAGCAGGACCGGACAGGGGTGGACCCAGTACTTC	CASRTGQGWTQYF
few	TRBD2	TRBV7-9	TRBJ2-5	TGTGCCAGCAGCTTACTAGCGGGGGGAGTAGAAGAGACCCAGTACTTC	CASSLLAGGVEETQYF
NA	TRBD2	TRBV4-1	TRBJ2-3	TGCGCCAGCAGCCTTCGGACTAGCGGGGGAGCTACGGTAATCACAGATACGCAGTATTTT	CASSLRTSGGATVITDTQYF
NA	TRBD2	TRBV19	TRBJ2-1	TGTGCCAGTAGTCCCAAGACTAGCGGGGGATACAATGAGCAGTTCTTC	CASSPKTSGGYNEQFF
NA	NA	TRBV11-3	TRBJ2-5	TGTGCCAGCAGCTCCCGGGCCGACAGACAAGAGACCCAGTACTTC	CASSSRADRQETQYF
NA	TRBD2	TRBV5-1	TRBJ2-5	TGCGCCAGCAGCCTCGGACTAGCGGGAAACCAAGAGACCCAGTACTTC	CASSLGLAGNQETQYF
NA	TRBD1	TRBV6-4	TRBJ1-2	TGTGCCAGCAGTGGGGACAGGGCTGGCTACACCTTC	CASSGDRAGYTF
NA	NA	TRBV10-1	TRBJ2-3	TGCGCCAGCAGTGAGTCCGGGTATGGAGATACGCAGTATTTT	CASSESGYGDTQYF
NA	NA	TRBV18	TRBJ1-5	TGTGCCAGCTCACAAGGAGGACAGCCCCAGCATTTT	CASSQGGQPQHF
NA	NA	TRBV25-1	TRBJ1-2	TGTGCCAGCAGTGAGACAGGCCCTTATGGCTACACCTTC	CASSETGPYGYTF
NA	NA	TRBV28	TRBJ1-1	TGTGCCAGCACCAAAGGGACACGGAACACTGAAGCTTTCTTT	CASTKGTRNTEAFF
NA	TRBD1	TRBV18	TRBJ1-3	TGTGCCAGCTCACCCTTGGACAGGGGCTCTGGAAACACCATATATTTT	CASSPLDRGSGNTIYF
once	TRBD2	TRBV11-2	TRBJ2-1	TGTGCCAGCAGCTTTACTAGCGGGAGTAATGAGCAGTTCTTC	CASSFTSGSNEQFF
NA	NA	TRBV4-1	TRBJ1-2	TGCGCCAGCAGCCATGACCGGGGGGCTAACTATGGCTACACCTTC	CASSHDRGANYGYTF
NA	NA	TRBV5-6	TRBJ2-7	TGTGCCAGCAGCTTGAATCGACTACTAGTTAACTACGAGCAGTACTTC	CASSLNRLLVNYEQYF
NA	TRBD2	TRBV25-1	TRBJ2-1	TGTGCCAGCAGTGAACGGGCTAGCGGGAGCCTAGAGCAGTTCTTC	CASSERASGSLEQFF
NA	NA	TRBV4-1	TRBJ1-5	TGCGCCAGCAGCCAAGACCCTCCGACAGGTGGGGGCAATCAGCCCCAGCATTTT	CASSQDPPTGGGNQPQHF
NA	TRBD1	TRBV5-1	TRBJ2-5	TGCGCCAGCAGCCCCGGGACAGAGGAGACCCAGTACTTC	CASSPGTEETQYF
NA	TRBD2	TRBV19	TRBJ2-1	TGTGCCAGTAATCCCTCAGTTGTGACGGGAGGTAACTACAATGAGCAGTTCTTC	CASNPSVVTGGNYNEQFF
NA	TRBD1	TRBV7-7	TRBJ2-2	TGTGCTAGCAGCCTCCGGACAGGGGTGGGCGGGGAGCTGTTTTTT	CASSLRTGVGGELFF
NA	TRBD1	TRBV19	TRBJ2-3	TGTGCCAGTAGTCCAGGACAGGTTGCGGATACGCAGTATTTT	CASSPGQVADTQYF
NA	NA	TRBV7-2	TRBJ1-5	TGTGCCAGCAGCGAAGGTTCCCTCCCCGACAGTAATCAGCCCCAGCATTTT	CASSEGSLPDSNQPQHF
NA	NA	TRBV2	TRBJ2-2	TGTGCCAGCAGTCTAGACGAGATCTCGACCGGGGAGCTGTTTTTT	CASSLDEISTGELFF
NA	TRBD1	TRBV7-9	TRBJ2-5	TGTGCCAGCAGAGGGACAGAAGAGACCCAGTACTTC	CASRGTEETQYF